This T cell receptor beta chain was retrieved from a study of human T cells and chemical hapten exposure. Notes on the study in general: With DPC sensitization, TCRs exceeding 1 in 1000 frequency showed no change.

TCRdb called the RACE reads again in MiXCR, with one record for every CDR3 protein. Found here are 250,000 or so distinct CDR3 sequences, approximately 8.6% of them singletons; the top ten hold over 2%. Described time point: pre-sensitization, week 0. Treatment reported: therapeutic diphenylcyclopropenone sensitization with weekly scalp DPC. This clonotype was recorded a few times. The antigen remains undetermined. In germline, CDR1 is LGHNA, CDR2 YSLEER. V was trimmed by 0 bases and J by 5 bases, leaving 13 bases between them. The CDR3 extends over 16 amino acids. Sequences were derived from whole blood, sampled in connection with sensitization to the hapten diphenylcyclopropenone (DPC). The sequence was obtained from a woman between 40 and 50 years old with alopecia areata. Some clones in this sample may be carry-over from other donors' samples. The chain is built from TRBV4-3 and TRBJ2-2; weak D call: TRBD1 (6 bases). DNA for the CDR3: TGCGCCAGCAGCCAAGATAGCACAGGGCGGACCGGGGAGCTGTTTTTT. This translates into CASSQDSTGRTGELFF.